This T cell receptor (beta chain) was recovered during a study of T cell responses to AZD1222 COVID-19 vaccine (dated by TCRdb to the early 2020s). Regarding the complete study: AZD1222 recipients whose second dose came at about 4 weeks and those whose second dose came at about 12 weeks were combined into one group, since spike-specific TCR depth and breadth did not differ between the two schedules. A total of approximately 230 trial participants underwent TCR sequencing, of whom some 210 received two doses of AZD1222 and some 26 received two doses of the MenACWY control vaccine. Trial participants were enrolled by age into subgroups of 18-55, 56-69 and 70-plus years, and 148, 28 and 57 TCR-sequenced participants, respectively, were included in these subgroups. Beyond this particular receptor, the publication reports: Epitopes outside the regions mutated in the B.1.351 and B.1.1.7 variants were reportedly recognized by nearly half of the unique spike-specific TCRs. No day 14 peak-response samples were available, so repertoires were characterized only after the peak T cell response. After two AZD1222 doses, spike-specific TCR breadth and depth were significantly higher than at day 0 and than in MenACWY recipients. Vaccine-associated CD4 TCRs spanned the whole spike protein, with dominant responses in regions 160-218 and 743-854. Conclusions about previously exposed vaccinees are limited, since just five to seven AZD1222 recipients were seropositive for SARS-CoV-2 at baseline. Participants were mostly white British and included more females than males, and it was suggested by the authors that clonal diversity may have been underestimated. In the small 56-69-year group, the increase in depth fell short of significance, most likely because of low power.

The sample's time point label is to be understood as: baseline before first vaccination. Samples from vaccinated people were obtained from the UK trials COV001 and COV002, which included a single-blind randomized controlled phase 2/3 trial of AZD1222 (ChAdOx1 nCoV-19) in healthy adults. Trial participant PBMC samples were collected at day 0 and day 28 after the second dose for TCRbeta chain sequencing. The CDR3 numbers 16 residues from cysteine through phenylalanine. Only the CDR3 DNA stays, 48 bases, in frame from base 1. V ends up 3 bases short and J 4 bases short, with an unmatched junction base count of 8. As encoded in the germline V gene, CDR1 is KGHDR while CDR2 is SFDVKD. As regards this clone: Its cognate antigen has yet to be identified. No much larger clone is present one base from it, and per-base qualities are unavailable.

The CDR3 regions of human TCRbeta chains were analyzed by immunosequencing. In the source study's methods: Repertoire TCRs were checked for matches against a reference library of SARS-CoV-2-specific TCRs that had been generated using the MIRA antigen-specificity platform. Breadth meant the fraction of unique TCRs that were SARS-CoV-2-associated, whereas depth meant the fraction of total T cells that were SARS-CoV-2-associated. Each spike-specific TCR was assigned to its reactive spike region and to a CD4 or CD8 class using the MIRA data. Log10-transformed breadth and depth values were compared by one-way ANOVA with Sidak's multiple comparisons tests. TCRdb retrieved this table from immuneACCESS and kept in-frame rearrangements only. Not all clones are present; in checked studies, unresolved V genes account for under half, and no reason is known for the remainder. The DNA gave D and trimming, while V, J and clone size come from that table. The sample contains fewer than 150,000 clones, about 85% of them found a single time. About 6% of the sample is held by the ten biggest clonotypes.

The specimen comprised peripheral blood, sampled on day 0 of AZD1222 vaccination. The TCR originated in an adult in good health. The sequence is built from TRBV24-1 and TRBJ2-3; TRBD2 lines up with 8 middle nucleotides. The nucleotide sequence reads TGTGCCACCAGTGATCGGGGGACTAGAAGCCCAGATACGCAGTATTTT. Translated, this is CATSDRGTRSPDTQYF.